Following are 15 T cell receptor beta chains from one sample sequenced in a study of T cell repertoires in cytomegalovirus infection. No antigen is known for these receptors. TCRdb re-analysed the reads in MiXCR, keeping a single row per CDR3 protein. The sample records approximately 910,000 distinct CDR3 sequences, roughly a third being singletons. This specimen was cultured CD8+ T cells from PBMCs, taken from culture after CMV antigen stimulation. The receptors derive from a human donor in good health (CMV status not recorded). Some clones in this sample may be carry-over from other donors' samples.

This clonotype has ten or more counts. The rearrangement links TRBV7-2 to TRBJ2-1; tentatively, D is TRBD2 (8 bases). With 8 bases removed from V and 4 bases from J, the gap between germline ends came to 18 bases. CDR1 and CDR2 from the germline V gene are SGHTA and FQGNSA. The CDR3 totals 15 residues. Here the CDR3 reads CASSQGGLDYNEQFF. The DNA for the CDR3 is TGTGCCAGCTCCCAGGGGGGACTAGATTACAATGAGCAGTTCTTC.

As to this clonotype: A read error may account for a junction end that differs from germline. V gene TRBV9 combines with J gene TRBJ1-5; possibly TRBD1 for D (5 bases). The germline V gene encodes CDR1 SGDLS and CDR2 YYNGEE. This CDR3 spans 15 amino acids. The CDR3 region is CASSVRGDSNKPQHF. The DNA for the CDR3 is TGTGCCAGCAGCGTTAGAGGGGATAGCAATAAGCCCCAGCATTTT.

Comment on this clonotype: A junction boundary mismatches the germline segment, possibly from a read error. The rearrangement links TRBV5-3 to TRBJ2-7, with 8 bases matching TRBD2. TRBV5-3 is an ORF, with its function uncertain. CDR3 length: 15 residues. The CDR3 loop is CASSLVGGGPREQYF. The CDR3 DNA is TGTGCCAGCAGCTTGGTGGGCGGGGGGCCGAGGGAGCAGTACTTC.

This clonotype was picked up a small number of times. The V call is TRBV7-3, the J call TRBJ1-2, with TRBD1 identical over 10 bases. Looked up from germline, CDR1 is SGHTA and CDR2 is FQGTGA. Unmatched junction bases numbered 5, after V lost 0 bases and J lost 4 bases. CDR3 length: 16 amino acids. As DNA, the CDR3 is TGTGCCAGCAGCTTAACGGGACAGGGGTCCCCCTATGGCTACACCTTC. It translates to CASSLTGQGSPYGYTF.

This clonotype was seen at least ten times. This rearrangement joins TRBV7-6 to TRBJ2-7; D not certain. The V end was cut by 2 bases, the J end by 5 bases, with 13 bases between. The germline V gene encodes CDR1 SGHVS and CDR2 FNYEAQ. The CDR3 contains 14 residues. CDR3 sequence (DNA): TGTGCCAGCAGCTTACAAGACGGTTCCGACGAGCAGTACTTC. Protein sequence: CASSLQDGSDEQYF.

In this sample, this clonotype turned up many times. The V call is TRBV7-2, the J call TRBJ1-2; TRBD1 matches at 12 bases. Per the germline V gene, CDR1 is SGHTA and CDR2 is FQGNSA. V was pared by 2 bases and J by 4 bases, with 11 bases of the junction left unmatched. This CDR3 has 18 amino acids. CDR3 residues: CASSLSGRGQGAIYGYTF. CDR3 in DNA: TGTGCCAGCAGCTTATCTGGCCGGGGACAGGGGGCCATCTATGGCTACACCTTC.

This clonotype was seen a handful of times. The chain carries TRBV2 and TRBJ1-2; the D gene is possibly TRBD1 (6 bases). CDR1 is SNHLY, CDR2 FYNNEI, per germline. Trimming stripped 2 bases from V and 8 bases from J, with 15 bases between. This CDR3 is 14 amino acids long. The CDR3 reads CASSEWEGVEGYTF. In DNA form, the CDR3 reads TGTGCCAGCAGTGAATGGGAGGGGGTTGAAGGCTACACCTTC.

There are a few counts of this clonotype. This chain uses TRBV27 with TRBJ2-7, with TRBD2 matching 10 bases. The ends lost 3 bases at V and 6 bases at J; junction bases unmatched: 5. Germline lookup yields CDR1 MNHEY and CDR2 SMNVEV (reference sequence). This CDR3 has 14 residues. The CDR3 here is CASSFQRGGSEQYF. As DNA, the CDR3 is TGTGCCAGCAGTTTCCAGCGGGGGGGCAGCGAGCAGTACTTC.

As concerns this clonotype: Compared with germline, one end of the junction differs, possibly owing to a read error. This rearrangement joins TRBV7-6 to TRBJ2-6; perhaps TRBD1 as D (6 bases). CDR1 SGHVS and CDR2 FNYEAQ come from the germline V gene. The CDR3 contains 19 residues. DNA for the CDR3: TGTGCCAACAGCCCGCCCCTCGGGACACAGTCTTTCGGGGCCAACGTCCTGACTTTC. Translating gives CANSPPLGTQSFGANVLTF. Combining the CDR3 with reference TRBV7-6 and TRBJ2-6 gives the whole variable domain GAGVSQSPRYKVTKRGQDVALRCDPISGHVSLYWYRQALGQGPEFLTYFNYEAQQDKSGLPNDRFSAERPEGSISTLTIQRTEQRDSAMYRCANSPPLGTQSFGANVLTFGAGSRLTVL.

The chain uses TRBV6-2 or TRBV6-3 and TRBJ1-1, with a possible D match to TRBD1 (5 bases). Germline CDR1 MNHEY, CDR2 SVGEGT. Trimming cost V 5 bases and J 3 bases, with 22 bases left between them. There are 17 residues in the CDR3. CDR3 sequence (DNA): TGTGCCAGCAGTACCCGGATGGGGGTTTACGCGGACACTGAAGCTTTCTTT. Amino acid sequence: CASSTRMGVYADTEAFF.

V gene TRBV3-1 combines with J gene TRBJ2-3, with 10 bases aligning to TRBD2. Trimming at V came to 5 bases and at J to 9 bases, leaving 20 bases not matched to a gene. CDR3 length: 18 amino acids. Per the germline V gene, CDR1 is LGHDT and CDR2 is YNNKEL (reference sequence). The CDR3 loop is CASSSPGASSGGPATQYF. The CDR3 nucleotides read TGTGCCAGCAGCTCCCCGGGAGCGTCTAGCGGGGGACCCGCGACGCAGTATTTT.

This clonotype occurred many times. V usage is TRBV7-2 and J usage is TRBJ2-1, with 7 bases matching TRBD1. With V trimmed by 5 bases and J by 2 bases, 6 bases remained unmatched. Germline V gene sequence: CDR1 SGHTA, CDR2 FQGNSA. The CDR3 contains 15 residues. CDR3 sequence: CASSLNRGPYNEQFF. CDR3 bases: TGTGCCAGCAGCCTAAACAGGGGTCCCTACAATGAGCAGTTCTTC.

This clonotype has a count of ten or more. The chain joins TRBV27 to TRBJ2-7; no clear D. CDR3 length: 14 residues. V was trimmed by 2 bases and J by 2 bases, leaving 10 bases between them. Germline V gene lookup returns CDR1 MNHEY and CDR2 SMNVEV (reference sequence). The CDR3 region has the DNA TGTGCCAGCAGTTTAAATGGGCCCACCTACGAGCAGTACTTC. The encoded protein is CASSLNGPTYEQYF.

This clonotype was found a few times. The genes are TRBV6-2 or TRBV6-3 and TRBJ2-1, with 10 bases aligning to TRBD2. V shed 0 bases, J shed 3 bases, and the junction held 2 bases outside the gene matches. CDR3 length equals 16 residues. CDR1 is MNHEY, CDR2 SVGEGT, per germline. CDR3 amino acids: CASSYSPSGGYNEQFF. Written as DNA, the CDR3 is TGTGCCAGCAGTTACTCGCCTAGCGGGGGCTACAATGAGCAGTTCTTC.

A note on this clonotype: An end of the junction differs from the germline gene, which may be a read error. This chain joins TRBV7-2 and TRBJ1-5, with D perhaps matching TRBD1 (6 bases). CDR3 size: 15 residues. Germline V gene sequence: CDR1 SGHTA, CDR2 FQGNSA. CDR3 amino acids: CVSSLRGGSNQPQHF. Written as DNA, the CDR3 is TGTGTCAGCAGCTTGAGGGGGGGCAGCAATCAGCCCCAGCATTTT.